This TCR beta chain derives from a study of cytomegalovirus exposure and HLA in healthy donors. On this clone: Its specificity is not known.

The protocol was immunoSEQ multiplex PCR, while the TCRdb copy is restricted to in-frame clones and leaves out a portion. The sample has around 86,000 clones, approximately 93% seen once. The donors formed part of the 120-subject validation cohort, distinct from the approximately 670-subject first cohort. Study-level findings and limits: Most sequenced TCRs were rare (though some public TCRs occurred in many donors).

J lost 9 bases, V lost 1 base, and 8 bases had no gene match. Looked up from germline, CDR1 is SGHTA and CDR2 is FQGNSA. The CDR3 length is 15 residues. Sequencing used PBMCs. This rearrangement joins TRBV7-2 to TRBJ2-1; 8 nucleotides align to TRBD2. The TCR originated in a woman between 25 and 40 years old in good health and CMV-seropositive. The CDR3 bases are TGTGCCAGCAGCTTAGACGGGAGGGCCCGCAGTGAGCAGTTCTTC. Encoded protein: CASSLDGRARSEQFF.